This T cell receptor (beta chain) originates from a study of long-term antiretroviral therapy in people with HIV. At minimum, one pre-ART and two post-ART PBMC samples were obtained from each donor. They ran version v3.0 of the immunoSEQ assay at survey level. TCRdb's copy holds only in-frame clones and misses some; the assay was immunoSEQ multiplex PCR. Of roughly 34,000 clones detected, 70% to 90% appear once; the ten largest clones hold 4.5% to 5%. Trimming pared 3 bases from V and 8 bases from J, leaving 13 bases between. The CDR3 has 13 residues. The V gene's germline CDR1 is GTSNPN and CDR2 SVGIG (reference sequence).

The source material was unsorted PBMCs, sampled just under 2.9 years before starting antiretroviral therapy. The clonotype comes from a woman aged 25 to 39 with HIV. This rearrangement joins TRBV30 to TRBJ1-4; no definite D call. The CDR3 protein is CAWSNTFLEKLFF. CDR3 nucleotides: TGTGCCTGGAGCAATACCTTTCTGGAAAAACTGTTTTTT. Using reference TRBV30 and TRBJ1-4 for the parts outside the CDR3, the full variable domain is SQTIHQWPATLVQPVGSPLSLECTVEGTSNPNLYWYRQAAGRGLQLLFYSVGIGQISSEVPQNLSASRPQDRQFILSSKKLLLSDSGFYLCAWSNTFLEKLFFGSGTQLSVL.